Each of the 11 T cell receptor beta chains below was sequenced from the same sample in a study of cytomegalovirus exposure and HLA in healthy donors. Researchers ran the PCR with 60 Vbeta and 13 Jbeta primers. The table came from immunoSEQ multiplex PCR; TCRdb's copy has only in-frame clones and leaves some out. The data contain about 150,000 clones, over 70% of them singletons. The material sequenced was PBMCs. Receptors originate from a woman aged 40 to 55 in good health and CMV-seronegative.

J is TRBJ1-3 and V is TRBV9, with D possibly matching TRBD1 (5 bases). The CDR3 is 16 amino acids. Germline V lookup: CDR1 SGDLS, CDR2 YYNGEE. V lost 1 base to trimming and J lost 2 bases, with 13 bases between them. CDR3: CASSVQGLLPGNTIYF. CDR3 DNA sequence: TGTGCCAGCAGCGTACAGGGACTGCTCCCTGGAAACACCATATATTTT.

Written as DNA, the CDR3 is TGTGCCAGCAGCTTGAAGGGACTAGCCCAAGAGACCCAGTACTTC. Residues: CASSLKGLAQETQYF. V is TRBV5-6 and J is TRBJ2-5; TRBD2 matches 9 bases. CDR3 length equals 15 residues. Trimming cost V 1 base and J 1 base; bases outside gene matches: 2. Germline CDR1 reads SGHDT; CDR2 reads YYEEEE.

The V call is TRBV7-9, the J call TRBJ2-6; possible D gene TRBD2, 6 bases. V was trimmed by 5 bases and J by 0 bases, leaving 11 bases between them. CDR3 length: 16 residues. Per germline, CDR1 SEHNR and CDR2 FQNEAQ (reference sequence). The chain's CDR3 is CASSRGKLSGANVLTF. The CDR3 DNA is TGTGCCAGCAGCCGCGGGAAACTCTCTGGGGCCAACGTCCTGACTTTC.

The rearrangement uses TRBV7-2 and TRBJ2-4; TRBD2 matches 8 bases. With 1 base clipped from V and 1 base from J, the junction kept 12 bases outside the gene matches. Germline V lookup: CDR1 SGHTA, CDR2 FQGNSA. This CDR3 comprises 19 residues. CDR3 bases: TGTGCCAGCAGCTTAGGGTTCGTGCGGGAGGTGGCGGCCAAAAACATTCAGTACTTC. As protein: CASSLGFVREVAAKNIQYF.

This sequence joins TRBV18 and TRBJ1-5, with D perhaps matching TRBD1 (6 bases). V gave up 3 bases and J gave up 4 bases, with 13 bases separating them. Germline assignment: CDR1 KGHSH and CDR2 LQKENI. This CDR3 contains 15 residues. DNA of the CDR3: TGTGCCAGCTCACCTGCGACAGGTCGGAATCAGCCCCAGCATTTT. Its translation is CASSPATGRNQPQHF.

The chain is built from TRBV5-1 and TRBJ1-4; 9 bases match TRBD1. Trimming removed 0 bases from V and 7 bases from J; junction bases left unmatched: 10. CDR1 is SGHRS and CDR2 is YFSETQ in the germline V gene. CDR3 length: 17 amino acids. The CDR3 loop is CASSLEGTGTLGEKLFF. Written as DNA, the CDR3 is TGCGCCAGCAGCTTGGAAGGGACAGGGACTCTGGGTGAAAAACTGTTTTTT.

The chain couples TRBV11-2 to TRBJ2-5; 7 bases line up with TRBD2. This CDR3 is built from 14 residues. Germline V gene lookup returns CDR1 SGHAT and CDR2 FQNNGV. The V and J ends lost 6 bases and 2 bases, in that order; junction bases with no gene match: 6. This CDR3 reads CASSLSGAQETQYF. DNA for the CDR3: TGTGCCAGCAGTTTAAGCGGGGCACAAGAGACCCAGTACTTC.

The chain is built from TRBV6-5 and TRBJ1-1; TRBD1 is a possible D gene (5 bases). V was cut by 0 bases and J by 0 bases, with 8 bases left in between. Germline CDR1 and CDR2: MNHEY and SVGAGI. The CDR3 covers 15 residues. The CDR3 region has the DNA TGTGCCAGCAGTTACTCAGGAGGGGTGAACACTGAAGCTTTCTTT. This encodes CASSYSGGVNTEAFF.

The chain has TRBV6-1 and TRBJ1-5; D possibly corresponds to TRBD1 (6 bases). V lost 0 bases to trimming and J lost 0 bases, with 15 bases between them. The CDR3 consists of 18 residues. CDR1 and CDR2 (germline): MNHNS, SASEGT. The CDR3 nucleotides are TGTGCCAGCAGTGAAGCTGGGGGGGGCGCCTATAGCAATCAGCCCCAGCATTTT. Residues: CASSEAGGGAYSNQPQHF.

The chain combines TRBV5-6 with TRBJ2-1; 8 nucleotides line up with TRBD2. Losses at the gene ends were 0 bases for V and 8 bases for J; bases not matched to a gene: 13. The CDR3 contains 17 residues. Germline assignment: CDR1 SGHDT and CDR2 YYEEEE. CDR3 coding DNA: TGTGCCAGCAGCTTGGCCTGGGTAGCGGGGATTAACGATGAGCAGTTCTTC. As protein: CASSLAWVAGINDEQFF.

The CDR3 reads CASSPWTGATEAFF. CDR3 coding DNA: TGCGCCAGCAGCCCCTGGACAGGGGCCACTGAAGCTTTCTTT. The chain is built from TRBV4-1 and TRBJ1-1; 9 bases are a match to TRBD1. CDR1 MGHRA and CDR2 YSYEKL come from the germline V gene. With 4 bases clipped from V and 4 bases from J, the junction kept 4 bases outside the gene matches. The CDR3 contains 14 residues.